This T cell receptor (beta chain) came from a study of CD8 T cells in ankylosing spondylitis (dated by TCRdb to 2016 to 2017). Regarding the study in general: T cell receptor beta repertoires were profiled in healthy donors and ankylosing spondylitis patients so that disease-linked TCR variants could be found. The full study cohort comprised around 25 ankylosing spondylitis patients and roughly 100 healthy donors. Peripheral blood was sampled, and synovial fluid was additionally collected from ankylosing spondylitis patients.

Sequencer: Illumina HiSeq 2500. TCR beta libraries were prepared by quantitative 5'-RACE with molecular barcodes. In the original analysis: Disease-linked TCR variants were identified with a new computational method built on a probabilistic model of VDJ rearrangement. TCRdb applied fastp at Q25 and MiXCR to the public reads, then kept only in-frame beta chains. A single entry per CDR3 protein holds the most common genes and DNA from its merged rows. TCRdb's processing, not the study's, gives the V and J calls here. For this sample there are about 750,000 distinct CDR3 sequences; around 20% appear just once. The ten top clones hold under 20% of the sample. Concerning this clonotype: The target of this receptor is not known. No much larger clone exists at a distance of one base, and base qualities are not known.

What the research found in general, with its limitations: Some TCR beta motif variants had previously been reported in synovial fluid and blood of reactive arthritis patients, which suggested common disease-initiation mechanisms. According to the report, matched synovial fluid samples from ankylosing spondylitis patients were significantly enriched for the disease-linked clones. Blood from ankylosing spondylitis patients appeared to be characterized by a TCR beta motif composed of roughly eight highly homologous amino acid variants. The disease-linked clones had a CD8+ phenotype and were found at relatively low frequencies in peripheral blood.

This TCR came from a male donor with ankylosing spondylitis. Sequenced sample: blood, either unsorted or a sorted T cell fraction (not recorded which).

The DNA reads TGTGCCAGCAGTGAAGAACAGCATAGCAATCAGCCCCAGCATTTT. It codes for CASSEEQHSNQPQHF. The V and J segments used are TRBV2 and TRBJ1-5, with an unclear D gene assignment. Trimming at the junction amounts to 1 base on V and 0 bases on J, and the germline ends lie 7 bases apart. The CDR3 goes from the cysteine to the phenylalanine over 15 residues. CDR3 DNA only is kept here, 45 bases in frame from base 1. CDR1 and CDR2 (SNHLY, FYNNEI) derive from the germline V gene.